This TCR beta chain came from a study of blood T cells in healthy people across ages. Study background: About one barcoded TCR beta cDNA was captured per two T cells.

It was with a sample-barcoded 5' primer and a J-beta primer mix that a second PCR of about 6 to 12 cycles was run. The template-switch adaptor, which had 12 random nucleotides, put a tag on each cDNA molecule. TCRdb processed the 5' RACE reads anew with MiXCR; each CDR3 protein has one entry. The sample consists of approximately 600,000 distinct CDR3 sequences, roughly three fifths of them appearing once. V was clipped by 0 bases and J by 3 bases; unmatched bases: 8. CDR1 is SGHRS and CDR2 is YFSETQ in the germline V gene. The CDR3 covers 16 residues. In its sample, this clonotype was seen a few times.

The genes are TRBV5-1 and TRBJ2-5; TRBD1 matches at 7 bases. Material: blood. The receptor was derived from a man in his sixties in good health. CDR3 protein: CASSLDRQGPEETQYF. The CDR3 nucleotides are TGCGCCAGCAGCTTGGACCGACAGGGACCGGAAGAGACCCAGTACTTC.